A single sample is the source of the 16 T cell receptor beta chains below, sequenced in a study of cytotoxic CD8 clonotypes in ibrutinib-treated CLL. Assay used: immunoSEQ multiplex PCR; TCRdb lists only in-frame clones, some missing. The sample records 150,000 or so clones, approximately 80% being singletons. The sample here was PBMCs, taken after 24 months of ibrutinib treatment. These receptors originate from a human donor with chronic lymphocytic leukemia.

This chain uses TRBV5-6 with TRBJ2-3, with D possibly matching TRBD1 (5 bases). The V and J ends lost 2 bases and 6 bases respectively, with 16 bases between them. This CDR3 region has 15 residues. Per germline, CDR1 SGHDT and CDR2 YYEEEE. The DNA for the CDR3 is TGTGCCAGCAGCTTAAGTTTAGGGGTGCAGGATACGCAGTATTTT. It is translated as CASSLSLGVQDTQYF.

The chain uses TRBV18 and TRBJ1-1; D unresolved. CDR1 KGHSH and CDR2 LQKENI come from the germline V gene. V shed 3 bases and J shed 5 bases, with 16 bases lying between them. This CDR3 is built from 15 residues. CDR3 DNA: TGTGCCAGCTCACCCCCGGACCGGCTGAGGACTGAAGCTTTCTTT. It codes for CASSPPDRLRTEAFF.

The chain recombines TRBV5-4 with TRBJ1-1; TRBD1 is a possible D gene (5 bases). Trimming stripped 4 bases from V and 7 bases from J, with 20 bases between. Germline CDR1 is SGHNT and CDR2 is YYREEE (reference sequence). The CDR3 has 15 residues. The CDR3 sequence: CASSPAAGVGIEAFF. The CDR3 nucleotides read TGTGCCAGCAGCCCGGCCGCGGGGGTTGGAATTGAAGCTTTCTTT.

The J gene is TRBJ2-7, the V gene TRBV27, with D perhaps TRBD2 (5 bases). The CDR3 has 14 residues. Trimming took off 0 bases at V and 4 bases at J, with 10 bases between the two ends. The germline CDR1 and CDR2 sequences are MNHEY and SMNVEV (reference sequence). The CDR3 is CASSLSGSVYEQYF. DNA for the CDR3: TGTGCCAGCAGTTTATCGGGTAGCGTTTACGAGCAGTACTTC.

The gene calls are TRBV10-1 and TRBJ1-1, with unresolved D. Trimming pared 8 bases from V and 0 bases from J, leaving 10 bases between. The CDR3 is made up of 13 amino acids. The germline V gene encodes CDR1 WNHNN and CDR2 SYGVQD (reference sequence). The CDR3 sequence: CASVYGVNTEAFF. DNA for the CDR3: TGCGCCAGCGTCTACGGAGTGAACACTGAAGCTTTCTTT.

V usage is TRBV9 and J usage is TRBJ1-2, with D possibly matching TRBD1 (6 bases). Per germline, CDR1 SGDLS and CDR2 YYNGEE. The ends were cut back, 0 bases at V and 8 bases at J, with 11 bases in the middle. The CDR3 covers 13 residues. In DNA, the CDR3 is TGTGCCAGCAGCGTAGGGGGGCTGGGCGGCTACACCTTC. Encoded protein: CASSVGGLGGYTF.

Only one count was recorded for this clone. This sequence joins TRBV28 and TRBJ2-2; TRBD2 agrees at 7 bases. Germline CDR1 and CDR2: MDHEN and SYDVKM. V lost 6 bases to trimming and J lost 1 base; unmatched junction nucleotides: 8. The CDR3 contains 16 residues. CDR3 amino acids: CASSRLGGMNTGELFF. CDR3 bases: TGTGCCAGCAGCCGTCTGGGGGGGATGAACACCGGGGAGCTGTTTTTT.

V and J are TRBV2 and TRBJ1-2; the D is unclear. The V gene lost 7 bases and the J gene lost 4 bases, with 7 bases spanning the gap. The germline gives CDR1 SNHLY, CDR2 FYNNEI. The CDR3 consists of 11 residues. The CDR3 coding sequence is TGTGCCAGCATGATGGGCTATGGCTACACCTTC. Its protein product is CASMMGYGYTF.

V is TRBV21-1 and J is TRBJ2-2. TRBV21-1 is flagged as a pseudogene. This CDR3 has 13 amino acids. Here the CDR3 reads CASARLGAGELFF. The CDR3 DNA sequence: TGTGCCAGCGCTCGGTTAGGCGCCGGGGAGCTGTTTTTT.

This chain uses TRBV25-1 with TRBJ1-2; TRBD1 might be the D (5 bases). Trimming shortened V by 2 bases and J by 4 bases, and 11 bases separated the two germline ends. The germline V gene encodes CDR1 MGHDK and CDR2 SYGVNS. The CDR3 runs to 14 residues. CDR3 sequence (DNA): TGTGCCAGCAGTGAACAGGGCAGAGGCTATGGCTACACCTTC. Protein product: CASSEQGRGYGYTF.

This clone showed up just once. The gene calls are TRBV7-3 and TRBJ2-3, with D uncertain. Per the germline V gene, CDR1 is SGHTA and CDR2 is FQGTGA. CDR3 length: 14 amino acids. V dropped 1 base and J dropped 8 bases, with 13 bases sitting between them. The CDR3 is CASSLIPDPGTQYF. The CDR3 DNA sequence: TGTGCCAGCAGCTTAATTCCCGATCCGGGTACGCAGTATTTT.

The rearrangement uses TRBV30 and TRBJ1-6; D unclear. V dropped 0 bases and J dropped 14 bases, with 8 bases sitting between them. Germline values: CDR1 GTSNPN, CDR2 SVGIG (reference sequence). This CDR3 has 11 residues. The CDR3 loop is CAWSVELALHF. CDR3 sequence (DNA): TGTGCCTGGAGTGTGGAGTTAGCCCTCCACTTT.

This clone was counted between two and nine times. The chain employs TRBV14 and TRBJ2-2; D is uncertain. From germline, CDR1 is SGHDN and CDR2 FVKESK. CDR3 length: 14 residues. Trimming stripped 1 base from V and 3 bases from J, with 6 bases between. The CDR3 region has the DNA TGTGCCAGCAGCCAAGTCGCGTACACCGGGGAGCTGTTTTTT. Translated, it gives CASSQVAYTGELFF.

The table lists this clone with a count of one. The chain couples TRBV9 to TRBJ1-1; no firm D call. V gave up 4 bases and J gave up 1 base, with 14 bases separating them. The CDR3 extends over 15 amino acids. Germline values: CDR1 SGDLS, CDR2 YYNGEE. The CDR3 is CASSRIAFGNTEAFF. CDR3 sequence (DNA): TGTGCCAGCAGCAGAATAGCTTTCGGGAACACTGAAGCTTTCTTT.

This clone occurred once. This chain links TRBV11-2 with TRBJ1-2, with a possible D match to TRBD1 (6 bases). The germline CDR1 and CDR2 sequences are SGHAT and FQNNGV. The CDR3 runs to 15 residues. The V end was cut by 4 bases, the J end by 9 bases, with 21 bases between. CDR3 coding DNA: TGTGCCAGCAGCTCTCTGGACAGATTCTATGCAAGCTACACCTTC. Protein product: CASSSLDRFYASYTF. Based on the CDR3 plus reference TRBV11-2 and TRBJ1-2, the full variable domain is EAGVAQSPRYKIIEKRQSVAFWCNPISGHATLYWYQQILGQGPKLLIQFQNNGVVDDSQLPKDRFSAERLKGVDSTLKIQPAKLEDSAVYLCASSSLDRFYASYTFGSGTRLTVV.

This clone was observed a handful of times. The rearrangement joins TRBV6-5 to TRBJ1-2; D may be TRBD1 (5 bases). The germline CDR1 and CDR2 sequences are MNHEY and SVGAGI. The CDR3 covers 12 residues. The V end lost 6 bases, the J end lost 6 bases, and 11 bases lay between the germline ends. The CDR3 protein is CASSRERDGYTF. The CDR3, as DNA: TGTGCCAGCAGCAGGGAAAGAGATGGCTACACCTTC.